This TCR beta chain was found in a study of OX40 agonist ivuxolimab in advanced cancers. For the study at large: The treatment was a fully human IgG2 OX40 agonist, ivuxolimab. Partial responses were achieved by three patients, of whom one had hepatocellular carcinoma and two had cutaneous melanoma.

Measured with immunoSEQ multiplex PCR; TCRdb has only the in-frame clones, and not every one. The sample has roughly 63,000 clones, around nine tenths seen once. CDR3 length: 15 amino acids. CDR1 and CDR2 from the germline V gene are SNHLY and FYNNEI. The ends were cut back, 1 base at V and 0 bases at J, with 9 bases in the middle. As regards this clone: Its target is not known.

Study findings and constraints: Circulating CD4+ and CD8+ T cells showed clonal expansion by week 6 at 0.1 to 3.0 mg/kg.

The source was CD4+ or CD8+ T cells sorted from blood, collected in a trial of the OX40 agonist ivuxolimab. The TCR comes from an adult with an advanced solid tumor such as melanoma, head and neck, liver or kidney cancer. V usage is TRBV2 and J usage is TRBJ1-2; D remains ambiguous. The CDR3 loop reads CASSEDTSTNYGYTF. The CDR3 nucleotides are TGTGCCAGCAGTGAAGATACTTCAACTAACTATGGCTACACCTTC.